This entry concerns a single T cell receptor (beta chain). Antigen specificity is unknown. This sample is part of a study of Ad26.COV2.S vaccination and SARS-CoV-2 variants. Study overall: Ad26.COV2.S shots went into the muscle once or twice, 56 days apart.

Findings of the study overall: Assessments of TCR breadth and depth may have underestimated the total T cell responses. Breadth, reportedly substantial, characterized the spike-specific CD8+ and CD4+ T cell responses after vaccination. Among vaccine recipients, spike-specific TCR breadth exceeded that of placebo recipients.

Germline loops: CDR1 SNHLY, CDR2 FYNNEI. V lost 1 base to trimming and J lost 4 bases, with 13 bases between them. This CDR3 contains 15 residues. Treatment indicated: 15 to 20 received Ad26.COV2.S at low or high dose, single or two shots; five or six received placebo; per-sample allocation not given. The samples were gathered on day 63 after the first injection of vaccine or placebo. Some clones are missing from TCRdb's copy, which holds only in-frame ones; the method was immunoSEQ multiplex PCR. The sample records 200,000 to 300,000 clones, 87% being singletons. This chain connects TRBV2 to TRBJ1-2; the D is unclear. The material sequenced was peripheral blood, taken in a trial of Ad26.COV2.S vaccine versus placebo. The sequence derives from a person aged 18-60 years who received the Ad26.COV2.S COVID-19 vaccine or a placebo. The CDR3 DNA follows: TGTGCCAGCAGTGAAGAAAGTGGAGGAACCTATGGCTACACCTTC. This codes for CASSEESGGTYGYTF.